The 32 T cell receptor beta chains below were found in one sample sequenced in a study of vaccination and CD4 T cells after COVID-19. These receptors' antigens are unknown. The Oncomine TCR Beta short-read assay was what sequenced the DNA obtained from cultured CD4+ T cells. In TCRdb, the PCR reads were re-called with MiXCR into one record per CDR3 protein. The sample includes more than 25,000 distinct CDR3 sequences, about 60% of them seen just once. The treatment here: roughly 11-day PBMC culture with coronavirus spike peptide pools or control peptides (ViraFEST assay). The specimen comprised CD4+ T cells from blood, cultured in vitro, sampled after SARS-CoV-2 vaccination. Every receptor here comes from a human donor who received a COVID-19 vaccine.

The chain employs TRBV7-2 and TRBJ1-5, with no clear D. With 6 bases removed from V and 9 bases from J, the gap between germline ends came to 15 bases. The CDR3 is 13 residues long. Germline V gives CDR1 SGHTA, CDR2 FQGNSA. CDR3 amino acids: CASSQTRPGPQHF. Written as DNA, the CDR3 is TGTGCCAGCAGTCAAACCCGTCCGGGGCCCCAGCATTTT.

The V gene is TRBV11-2, the J gene TRBJ1-1; possible D gene TRBD1, 5 bases. Germline CDR1 and CDR2: SGHAT and FQNNGV. CDR3 length: 14 amino acids. V was trimmed by 5 bases and J by 6 bases, leaving 16 bases between them. As DNA, the CDR3 is TGTGCCAGCAGCAGAGGGACTTTAGGGGCTGAAGCTTTCTTT. Encoded protein: CASSRGTLGAEAFF.

The DNA of the CDR3 is TGTGCCACCGGGGAAGACTATGGCTACACCTTC. Its translation is CATGEDYGYTF. This chain connects TRBV24-1 to TRBJ1-2; D not resolved. Trimming pared 9 bases from V and 3 bases from J, leaving 7 bases between. Looked up from germline, CDR1 is KGHDR and CDR2 is SFDVKD. The length of the CDR3 is 11 residues.

V gene TRBV7-8 combines with J gene TRBJ2-3; 10 nucleotides line up with TRBD2. Germline V CDR1 and CDR2: SGHVS, FQNEAQ. The length of the CDR3 is 19 residues. The junction had 15 bases not matched to a gene; V was cut back by 5 bases and J by 1 base. The CDR3 region has the DNA TGTGCCAGCAGCCCGTCGCCTAGCGGGGGTTATTTAGGCACAGATACGCAGTATTTT. It translates to CASSPSPSGGYLGTDTQYF.

CDR3 bases: TGCAGTGCTAGAGTCATCGGACGGCAGAACACTGAAGCTTTCTTT. This sequence encodes CSARVIGRQNTEAFF. This rearrangement joins TRBV20-1 to TRBJ1-1; D is uncertain. Germline V CDR1 and CDR2: DFQATT, SNEGSKA (reference sequence). The CDR3 length is 15 residues. Trimming stripped 1 base from V and 1 base from J, with 13 bases between.

This chain joins TRBV30 and TRBJ1-1, with D uncertain. Germline CDR1 and CDR2: GTSNPN and SVGIG (reference sequence). V was pared by 3 bases and J by 1 base, with 9 bases between. The CDR3 is 13 residues long. DNA for the CDR3: TGTGCCTGGAGCGGTTTCCAGAACACTGAAGCTTTCTTT. Encoded protein: CAWSGFQNTEAFF.

There are a few counts of this clonotype. V and J are TRBV6-1 and TRBJ1-6; TRBD1 is a possible D gene (5 bases). V was clipped by 6 bases and J by 7 bases, with 16 bases between them. CDR1 is MNHNS, CDR2 SASEGT, per germline. The CDR3 is made up of 15 amino acids. The CDR3 loop is CASSGRPGRNSPLHF. In DNA, the CDR3 is TGTGCCAGCAGCGGGCGGCCGGGGCGCAATTCACCCCTCCACTTT.

The gene calls are TRBV5-1 and TRBJ2-1; 10 bases match TRBD2. This CDR3 is built from 16 residues. Germline-derived CDR1 and CDR2 are SGHRS and YFSETQ. V shed 4 bases, J shed 0 bases, and the junction held 4 bases outside the gene matches. CDR3 sequence reads: CASSASGGHSYNEQFF. The DNA of the CDR3 is TGCGCCAGCAGCGCTAGCGGGGGCCACTCCTACAATGAGCAGTTCTTC.

This sequence joins TRBV23-1 and TRBJ2-2; perhaps TRBD1 as D (7 bases). TRBV23-1 is identified as an open reading frame with a role that is uncertain. This CDR3 region has 16 residues. V gave up 3 bases and J gave up 4 bases, with 15 bases separating them. CDR3 in amino acids: CASSHAEGATTGELFF. CDR3 DNA: TGCGCCAGCAGTCACGCGGAGGGGGCGACCACCGGGGAGCTGTTTTTT.

This chain joins TRBV11-3 and TRBJ2-1, with 12 bases that match TRBD2. Germline V gene lookup returns CDR1 SGHNT and CDR2 YENEEA. Unmatched junction bases numbered 5, after V lost 2 bases and J lost 0 bases. The CDR3 is 18 residues long. The CDR3 DNA is TGTGCCAGCAGCTTAACTAGCGGGGGGCTGAGCTCCTACAATGAGCAGTTCTTC. It yields the protein CASSLTSGGLSSYNEQFF.

This clonotype was detected once. V and J are TRBV7-2 and TRBJ2-3; D call uncertain. The germline gives CDR1 SGHTA, CDR2 FQGNSA. The length of the CDR3 is 14 residues. V shed 2 bases and J shed 6 bases, with 12 bases lying between them. This chain's CDR3 is CASSLSPGRDTQYF. The CDR3 coding sequence is TGTGCCAGCAGCTTATCCCCCGGCAGGGATACGCAGTATTTT.

V and J are TRBV15 and TRBJ1-4; TRBD1 is a possible D gene (6 bases). CDR3 length equals 15 residues. Germline CDR1 LNHNV, CDR2 YYDKDF (reference sequence). The germline V and J ends were trimmed by 1 base and 2 bases, with 8 bases remaining between them. The chain's CDR3 is CATSRGGGTNEKLFF. CDR3 bases: TGTGCCACCAGCAGAGGAGGGGGGACTAATGAAAAACTGTTTTTT.

The chain carries TRBV19 and TRBJ2-5, with TRBD2 matching 10 bases. The CDR3 runs to 15 residues. CDR1 and CDR2 from the germline V gene are LNHDA and SQIVND (reference sequence). The J segment lost 1 base and the V segment lost 5 bases, leaving 4 bases of the junction unmatched. The CDR3 bases are TGTGCCAGTAGTGGAGCGGGGGGGATCCAAGAGACCCAGTACTTC. Protein: CASSGAGGIQETQYF.

This clonotype was seen more than once but under ten times. The rearrangement joins TRBV6-5 to TRBJ1-1; D unclear. This CDR3 contains 18 residues. Trimming left V 0 bases short and J 4 bases short, with 21 bases between. Germline V CDR1 and CDR2: MNHEY, SVGAGI. In nucleotides, the CDR3 is TGTGCCAGCAGTTACTCGAGCCGATGGGTTCAAATTGCCACTGAAGCTTTCTTT. The encoded protein is CASSYSSRWVQIATEAFF.

The chain joins TRBV6-1 to TRBJ1-4; perhaps TRBD1 as D (6 bases). The CDR3 is 14 residues long. Germline V gene sequence: CDR1 MNHNS, CDR2 SASEGT. The germline V and J ends were trimmed by 4 bases and 10 bases, with 16 bases remaining between them. CDR3 DNA sequence: TGTGCCAGCAGTGGCGGGACACTGGAAGGAAAACTGTTTTTT. Amino acids: CASSGGTLEGKLFF.

The rearrangement joins TRBV10-2 to TRBJ2-3, with 7 bases matching TRBD2. Germline lookup yields CDR1 WSHSY and CDR2 SAAADI. With 5 bases clipped from V and 7 bases from J, the junction kept 15 bases outside the gene matches. The CDR3 consists of 16 residues. CDR3 sequence (DNA): TGCGCCAGCAGTTTCGTTTTGGCGGGGGTGGCGCATACGCAGTATTTT. Encoded protein: CASSFVLAGVAHTQYF.

The chain is built from TRBV5-4 and TRBJ2-7; 10 nucleotides line up with TRBD2. This CDR3 region has 17 residues. The germline CDR1 and CDR2 sequences are SGHNT and YYREEE (reference sequence). Trimming cost V 0 bases and J 2 bases; bases outside gene matches: 8. CDR3 region: CASSLASSGGLTYEQYF. Here the CDR3 DNA reads TGTGCCAGCAGCTTGGCGTCTAGCGGGGGTTTGACCTACGAGCAGTACTTC.

This clonotype was recorded a few times. This chain joins TRBV10-1 and TRBJ2-2; TRBD1 aligns across 7 bases. Losses at the gene ends were 5 bases for V and 7 bases for J; bases not matched to a gene: 4. The CDR3 sequence is 13 residues long. CDR1 is WNHNN, CDR2 SYGVQD, per germline (reference sequence). The CDR3 sequence is CASSLQGNGELFF. Written as DNA, the CDR3 is TGCGCCAGCAGTTTACAGGGGAACGGGGAGCTGTTTTTT.

Comment on this clonotype: Relative to the germline gene, one junction end is altered; a read error may explain this. The gene calls are TRBV24-1 and TRBJ1-1; the D is unclear. Germline lookup yields CDR1 KGHDR and CDR2 SFDVKD. The CDR3 length is 13 residues. The CDR3, as DNA: TGTGCCACCAGGGATTCGGTTAACACTGAAGCTTTCTTT. Its protein product is CATRDSVNTEAFF.

V and J are TRBV30 and TRBJ1-2; D is possibly TRBD1 (6 bases). The germline gives CDR1 GTSNPN, CDR2 SVGIG (reference sequence). Trimming shortened V by 1 base and J by 0 bases, and 12 bases separated the two germline ends. CDR3 size: 15 residues. The CDR3 coding sequence is TGTGCCTGGAGTGACCTGGGACAAGCTAACTATGGCTACACCTTC. Translating gives CAWSDLGQANYGYTF.

The gene calls are TRBV5-1 and TRBJ2-3; TRBD2 matches at 10 bases. Trimming cost V 1 base and J 1 base; bases outside gene matches: 0. Per germline, CDR1 SGHRS and CDR2 YFSETQ. CDR3 length: 15 residues. CDR3 residues: CASSLTSGGTDTQYF. In DNA, the CDR3 is TGCGCCAGCAGCTTGACTAGCGGGGGCACAGATACGCAGTATTTT.

CDR3 protein: CASIAGRENTEAFF. The CDR3 region has the DNA TGTGCCAGTATTGCGGGCAGGGAGAACACTGAAGCTTTCTTT. The J gene is TRBJ1-1, the V gene TRBV19, with D possibly matching TRBD1 (5 bases). V lost 7 bases and J 1 base, leaving 13 bases between the germline ends. The CDR3 is 14 residues long. Germline loops: CDR1 LNHDA, CDR2 SQIVND (reference sequence).

This clonotype was seen only once. The chain joins TRBV19 to TRBJ1-1; D is unresolved. The V end was cut by 2 bases, the J end by 1 base, with 5 bases between. Germline V gene lookup returns CDR1 LNHDA and CDR2 SQIVND (reference sequence). CDR3 length: 13 amino acids. The CDR3 here is CASSINRNTEAFF. DNA of the CDR3: TGTGCCAGTAGTATAAACAGGAACACTGAAGCTTTCTTT.

This clonotype was seen a single time. The chain combines TRBV2 with TRBJ2-1; no definite D call. The V end lost 6 bases, the J end lost 0 bases, and 12 bases lay between the germline ends. CDR3 length equals 15 residues. The germline V gene has CDR1 SNHLY and CDR2 FYNNEI. The chain's CDR3 is CASSRRGRSYNEQFF. DNA of the CDR3: TGTGCCAGCAGCCGTCGTGGGCGCTCCTACAATGAGCAGTTCTTC.

The chain links TRBV7-8 to TRBJ1-5; D may be TRBD1 (6 bases). Germline loops: CDR1 SGHVS, CDR2 FQNEAQ. V was shortened by 5 bases and J by 11 bases, with 10 bases between the two germline ends. There are 11 residues in the CDR3. In DNA, the CDR3 is TGTGCCAGCAGCAGGGGGTGGACCCAGCATTTT. It translates to CASSRGWTQHF.

The rearrangement links TRBV19 to TRBJ1-3, with TRBD1 as a possible D gene (5 bases). The CDR3 is 13 amino acids. CDR1 and CDR2 (germline): LNHDA, SQIVND (reference sequence). The V and J ends lost 8 bases and 4 bases respectively, with 12 bases between them. CDR3 in amino acids: CASGEGPGNTIYF. The CDR3 bases are TGTGCCAGTGGCGAGGGGCCAGGAAACACCATATATTTT.

In the case of this clonotype: The junction departs from germline at one end; a sequencing error may be responsible. The V and J genes are TRBV20-1 and TRBJ1-2; D is ambiguous. This CDR3 region has 12 residues. Germline V gene sequence: CDR1 DFQATT, CDR2 SNEGSKA (reference sequence). The CDR3 region is CSSRVGGYGYTF. Written as DNA, the CDR3 is TGCAGTTCTAGAGTAGGTGGCTATGGCTACACCTTC.

The chain couples TRBV12-1 to TRBJ1-4; TRBD1 is the table's D call and was not checked against the DNA. TRBV12-1 is an annotated pseudogene. This CDR3 is 14 amino acids long. The CDR3 nucleotides read TGTGCCAGCAGCCACAGGGGCTTCGGCGAAAAACTGTTTTTT. The encoded protein is CASSHRGFGEKLFF.

The rearrangement links TRBV5-1 to TRBJ1-1; D uncertain. Trimming stripped 0 bases from V and 0 bases from J, with 9 bases between. The germline CDR1 and CDR2 sequences are SGHRS and YFSETQ. The length of the CDR3 is 15 residues. As DNA, the CDR3 is TGCGCCAGCAGCTTGGCCGCAGGCTTGAACACTGAAGCTTTCTTT. Its translation: CASSLAAGLNTEAFF. Full variable domain (remainder filled in from reference TRBV5-1 and TRBJ1-1): KAGVTQTPRYLIKTRGQQVTLSCSPISGHRSVSWYQQTPGQGLQFLFEYFSETQRNKGNFPGRFSGRQFSNSRSEMNVSTLELGDSALYLCASSLAAGLNTEAFFGQGTRLTVV.

The V and J genes are TRBV20-1 and TRBJ1-2, with TRBD1 as a possible D gene (6 bases). The CDR3 consists of 18 residues. The V end was cut by 0 bases, the J end by 0 bases, with 20 bases between. CDR1 DFQATT and CDR2 SNEGSKA come from the germline V gene (reference sequence). CDR3 residues: CSARDLAGTPNTNYGYTF. CDR3 nucleotides: TGCAGTGCTAGAGATTTAGCTGGGACACCGAATACTAACTATGGCTACACCTTC.

The chain combines TRBV20-1 with TRBJ1-2; D is uncertain. The CDR3 is 15 residues long. Per the germline V gene, CDR1 is DFQATT and CDR2 is SNEGSKA (reference sequence). The ends were cut back, 0 bases at V and 0 bases at J, with 11 bases in the middle. This chain's CDR3 is CSARDLDGPNYGYTF. Written as DNA, the CDR3 is TGCAGTGCTAGAGATTTGGACGGCCCTAACTATGGCTACACCTTC.

The V and J genes are TRBV6-1 and TRBJ2-3, with a possible D match to TRBD2 (5 bases). This CDR3 region has 14 residues. V lost 2 bases and J lost 5, with 11 bases in between. Germline V lookup: CDR1 MNHNS, CDR2 SASEGT. CDR3 amino acids: CASSEYASRDTQYF. CDR3 DNA sequence: TGTGCCAGCAGTGAATATGCTAGCCGAGATACGCAGTATTTT.